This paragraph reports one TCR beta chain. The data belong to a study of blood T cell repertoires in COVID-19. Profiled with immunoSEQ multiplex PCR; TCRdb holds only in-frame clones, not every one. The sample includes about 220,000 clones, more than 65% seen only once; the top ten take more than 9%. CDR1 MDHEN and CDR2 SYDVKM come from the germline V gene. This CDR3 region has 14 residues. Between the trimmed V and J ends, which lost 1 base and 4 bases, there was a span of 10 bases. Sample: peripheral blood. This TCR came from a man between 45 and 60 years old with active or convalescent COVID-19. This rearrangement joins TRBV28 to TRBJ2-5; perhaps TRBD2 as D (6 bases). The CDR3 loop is CASSLLMGGETQYF. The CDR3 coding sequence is TGTGCCAGCAGTTTATTGATGGGGGGAGAGACCCAGTACTTC.